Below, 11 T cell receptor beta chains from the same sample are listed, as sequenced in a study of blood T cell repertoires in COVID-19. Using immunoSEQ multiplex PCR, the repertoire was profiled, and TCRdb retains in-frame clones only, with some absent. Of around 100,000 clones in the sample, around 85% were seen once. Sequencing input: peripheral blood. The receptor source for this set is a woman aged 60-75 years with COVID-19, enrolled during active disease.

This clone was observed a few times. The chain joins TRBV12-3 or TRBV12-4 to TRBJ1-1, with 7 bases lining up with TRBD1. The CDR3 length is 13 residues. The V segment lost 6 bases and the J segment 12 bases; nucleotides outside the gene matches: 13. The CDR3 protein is CASSPALRGRSFF. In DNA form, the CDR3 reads TGTGCCAGCAGCCCGGCTTTGAGGGGGCGGTCTTTCTTT.

The CDR3 DNA reads as TGTGCCAGCAGTATCGGGGGACTGGGCACTGAAGCTTTCTTT. Amino acid sequence: CASSIGGLGTEAFF. The rearrangement links TRBV13 to TRBJ1-1, with D tentatively TRBD1 (5 bases). The CDR3 runs to 14 residues. Germline loops: CDR1 PRHDT, CDR2 FYEKMQ (reference sequence). With 6 bases removed from V and 4 bases from J, the gap between germline ends came to 15 bases.

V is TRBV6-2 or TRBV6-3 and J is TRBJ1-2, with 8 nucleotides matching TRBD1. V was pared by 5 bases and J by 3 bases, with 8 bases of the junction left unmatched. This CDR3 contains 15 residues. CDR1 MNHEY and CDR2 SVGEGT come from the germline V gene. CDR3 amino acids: CASSPGTGEDYGYTF. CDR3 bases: TGTGCCAGCAGTCCCGGGACAGGTGAGGACTATGGCTACACCTTC.

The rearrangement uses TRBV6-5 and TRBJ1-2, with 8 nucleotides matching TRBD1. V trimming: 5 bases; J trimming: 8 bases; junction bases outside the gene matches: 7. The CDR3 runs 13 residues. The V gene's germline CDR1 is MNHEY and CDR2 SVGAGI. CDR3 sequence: CASSPQGAAGYTF. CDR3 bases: TGTGCCAGCAGTCCGCAGGGGGCGGCGGGCTACACCTTC.

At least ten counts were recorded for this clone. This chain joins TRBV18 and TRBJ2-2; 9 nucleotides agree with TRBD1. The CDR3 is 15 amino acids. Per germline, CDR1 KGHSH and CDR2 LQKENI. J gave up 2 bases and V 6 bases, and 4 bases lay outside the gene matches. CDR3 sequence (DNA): TGTGCCAGCTCGCCAACAGGGGGCAACACCGGGGAGCTGTTTTTT. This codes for CASSPTGGNTGELFF.

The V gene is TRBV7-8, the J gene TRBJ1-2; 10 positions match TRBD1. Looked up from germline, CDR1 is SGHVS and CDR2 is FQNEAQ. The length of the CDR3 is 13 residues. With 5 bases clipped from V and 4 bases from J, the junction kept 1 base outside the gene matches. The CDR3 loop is CASSGTGVYGYTF. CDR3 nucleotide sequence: TGTGCCAGCAGCGGGACAGGGGTCTATGGCTACACCTTC.

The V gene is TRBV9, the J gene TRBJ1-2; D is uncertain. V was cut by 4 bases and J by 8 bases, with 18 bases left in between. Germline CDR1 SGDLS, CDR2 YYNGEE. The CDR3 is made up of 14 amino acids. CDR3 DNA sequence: TGTGCCAGCAGCCCTTCCGGGGTTTCGGGGGGCTACACCTTC. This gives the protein CASSPSGVSGGYTF.

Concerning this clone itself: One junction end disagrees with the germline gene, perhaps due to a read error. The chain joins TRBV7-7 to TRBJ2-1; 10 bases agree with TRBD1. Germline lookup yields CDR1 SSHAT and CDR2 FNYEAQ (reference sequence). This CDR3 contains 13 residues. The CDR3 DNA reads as TGTGCTAGCAGCTGGGACAGGGGTGGTGAGCAGTTCTTC. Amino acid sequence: CASSWDRGGEQFF.

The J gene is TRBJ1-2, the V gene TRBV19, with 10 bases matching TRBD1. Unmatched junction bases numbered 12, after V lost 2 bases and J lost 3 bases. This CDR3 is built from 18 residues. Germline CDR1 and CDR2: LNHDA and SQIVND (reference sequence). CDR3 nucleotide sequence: TGTGCCAGTAGTATAATCGGGGACAGGGGATATCTAGACTATGGCTACACCTTC. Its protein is CASSIIGDRGYLDYGYTF.

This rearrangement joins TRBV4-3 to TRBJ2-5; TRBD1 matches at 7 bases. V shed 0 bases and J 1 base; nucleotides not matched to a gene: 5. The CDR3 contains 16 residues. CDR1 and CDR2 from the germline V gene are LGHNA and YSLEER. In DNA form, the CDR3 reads TGCGCCAGCAGCCAAGATGGGGCAGGGGGCCAAGAGACCCAGTACTTC. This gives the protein CASSQDGAGGQETQYF.

The CDR3 is CASSRATSGASTDTQYF. The CDR3 coding sequence is TGCGCCAGCAGCCGTGCAACTAGCGGGGCATCCACAGATACGCAGTATTTT. V and J are TRBV5-1 and TRBJ2-3, with 10 bases that match TRBD2. CDR1 SGHRS and CDR2 YFSETQ come from the germline V gene. This CDR3 comprises 17 residues. The V segment lost 4 bases and the J segment 2 bases; nucleotides outside the gene matches: 10.